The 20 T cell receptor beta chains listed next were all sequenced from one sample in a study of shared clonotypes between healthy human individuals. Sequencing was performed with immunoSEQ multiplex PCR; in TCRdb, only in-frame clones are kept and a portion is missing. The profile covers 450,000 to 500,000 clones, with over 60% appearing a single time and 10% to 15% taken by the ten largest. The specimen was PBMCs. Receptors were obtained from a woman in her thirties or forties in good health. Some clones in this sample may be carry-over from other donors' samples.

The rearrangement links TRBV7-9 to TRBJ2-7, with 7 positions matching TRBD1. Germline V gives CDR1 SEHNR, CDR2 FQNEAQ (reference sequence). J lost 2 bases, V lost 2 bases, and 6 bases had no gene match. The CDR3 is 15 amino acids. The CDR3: CASSLIQGNPYEQYF. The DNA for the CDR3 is TGTGCCAGCAGCTTAATACAGGGGAACCCCTACGAGCAGTACTTC.

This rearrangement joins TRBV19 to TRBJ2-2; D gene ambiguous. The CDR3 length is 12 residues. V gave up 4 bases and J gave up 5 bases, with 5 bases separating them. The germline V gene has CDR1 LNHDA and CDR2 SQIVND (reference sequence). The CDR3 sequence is CASSTFTGELFF. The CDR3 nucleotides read TGTGCCAGTAGTACCTTTACCGGGGAGCTGTTTTTT.

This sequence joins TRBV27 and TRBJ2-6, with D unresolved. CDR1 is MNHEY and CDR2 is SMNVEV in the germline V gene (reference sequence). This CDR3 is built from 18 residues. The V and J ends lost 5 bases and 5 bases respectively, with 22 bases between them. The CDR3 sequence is CASSGIDWLQSRANVLTF. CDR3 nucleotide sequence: TGTGCCAGCAGTGGAATTGACTGGCTACAAAGTCGGGCCAACGTCCTGACTTTC. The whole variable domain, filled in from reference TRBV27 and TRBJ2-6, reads EAQVTQNPRYLITVTGKKLTVTCSQNMNHEYMSWYRQDPGLGLRQIYYSMNVEVTDKGDVPEGYKVSRKEKRNFPLILESPSPNQTSLYFCASSGIDWLQSRANVLTFGAGSRLTVL.

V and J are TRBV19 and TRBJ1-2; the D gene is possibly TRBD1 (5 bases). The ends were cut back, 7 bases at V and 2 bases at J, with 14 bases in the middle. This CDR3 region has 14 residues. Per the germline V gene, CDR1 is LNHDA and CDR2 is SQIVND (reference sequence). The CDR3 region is CASKAGGVNYGYTF. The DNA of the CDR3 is TGTGCCAGTAAGGCGGGGGGTGTGAACTATGGCTACACCTTC.

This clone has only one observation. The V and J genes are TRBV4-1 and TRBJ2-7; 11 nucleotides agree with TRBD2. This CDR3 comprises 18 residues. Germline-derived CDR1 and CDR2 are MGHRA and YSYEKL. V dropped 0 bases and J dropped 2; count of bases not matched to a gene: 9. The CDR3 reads CASSQDPLAGGLPYEQYF. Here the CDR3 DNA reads TGCGCCAGCAGCCAAGATCCGCTAGCGGGAGGTTTACCCTACGAGCAGTACTTC.

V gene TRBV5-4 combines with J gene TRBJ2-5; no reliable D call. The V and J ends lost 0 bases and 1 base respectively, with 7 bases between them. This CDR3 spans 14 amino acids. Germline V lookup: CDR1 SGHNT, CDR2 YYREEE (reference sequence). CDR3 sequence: CASSLVEAQETQYF. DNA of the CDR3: TGTGCCAGCAGCTTGGTTGAGGCCCAAGAGACCCAGTACTTC.

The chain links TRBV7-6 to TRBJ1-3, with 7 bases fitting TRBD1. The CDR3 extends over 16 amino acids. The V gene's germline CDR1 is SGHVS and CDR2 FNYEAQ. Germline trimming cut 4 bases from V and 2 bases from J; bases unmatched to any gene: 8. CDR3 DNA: TGTGCCAGCAGCTCAACACTTGGGACAGCTGGAAACACCATATATTTT. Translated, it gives CASSSTLGTAGNTIYF. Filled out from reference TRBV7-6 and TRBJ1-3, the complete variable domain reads GAGVSQSPRYKVTKRGQDVALRCDPISGHVSLYWYRQALGQGPEFLTYFNYEAQQDKSGLPNDRFSAERPEGSISTLTIQRTEQRDSAMYRCASSSTLGTAGNTIYFGEGSWLTVV.

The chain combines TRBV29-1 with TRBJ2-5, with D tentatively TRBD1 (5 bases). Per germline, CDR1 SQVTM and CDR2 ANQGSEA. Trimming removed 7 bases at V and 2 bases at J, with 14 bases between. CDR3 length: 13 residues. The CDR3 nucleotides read TGCAGCGCCGCGGACAAGCTTCAAGAGACCCAGTACTTC. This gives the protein CSAADKLQETQYF.

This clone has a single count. The CDR3 region is CASSERLGRDTQYF. Written as DNA, the CDR3 is TGTGCCAGCAGCGAGCGACTAGGGCGAGATACGCAGTATTTT. This chain uses TRBV9 with TRBJ2-3; TRBD2 might be the D (6 bases). The CDR3 consists of 14 residues. Looked up from germline, CDR1 is SGDLS and CDR2 is YYNGEE. V was clipped by 3 bases and J by 5 bases, with 13 bases between them.

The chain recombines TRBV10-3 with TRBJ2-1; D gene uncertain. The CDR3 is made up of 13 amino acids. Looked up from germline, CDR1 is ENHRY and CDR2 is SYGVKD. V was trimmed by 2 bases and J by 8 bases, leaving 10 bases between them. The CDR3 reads CAISEIRGYEQFF. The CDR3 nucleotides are TGTGCCATCAGTGAGATCAGAGGCTATGAGCAGTTCTTC.

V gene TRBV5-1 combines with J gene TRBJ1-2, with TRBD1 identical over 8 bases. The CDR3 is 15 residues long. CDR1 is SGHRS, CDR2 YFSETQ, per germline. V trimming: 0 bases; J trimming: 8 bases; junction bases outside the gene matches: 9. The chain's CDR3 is CASSLVPGQERGYTF. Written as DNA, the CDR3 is TGCGCCAGCAGCTTGGTACCGGGACAGGAGCGGGGCTACACCTTC.

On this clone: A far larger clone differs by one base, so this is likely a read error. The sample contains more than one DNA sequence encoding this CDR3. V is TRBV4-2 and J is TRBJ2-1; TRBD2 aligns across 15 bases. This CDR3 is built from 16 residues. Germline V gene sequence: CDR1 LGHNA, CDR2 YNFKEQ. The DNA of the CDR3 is TGTGCCAGCAGCCCTTGGACTAGCGGGAGGGGGAATGAGCAATTCTTC. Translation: CASSPWTSGRGNEQFF.

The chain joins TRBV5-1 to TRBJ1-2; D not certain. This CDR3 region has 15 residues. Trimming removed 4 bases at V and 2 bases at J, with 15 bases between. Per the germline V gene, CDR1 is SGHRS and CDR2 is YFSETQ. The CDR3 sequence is CASSPYTPENYGYTF. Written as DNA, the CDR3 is TGCGCCAGCAGCCCTTATACCCCCGAAAACTATGGCTACACCTTC. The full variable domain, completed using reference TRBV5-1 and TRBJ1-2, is KAGVTQTPRYLIKTRGQQVTLSCSPISGHRSVSWYQQTPGQGLQFLFEYFSETQRNKGNFPGRFSGRQFSNSRSEMNVSTLELGDSALYLCASSPYTPENYGYTFGSGTRLTVV.

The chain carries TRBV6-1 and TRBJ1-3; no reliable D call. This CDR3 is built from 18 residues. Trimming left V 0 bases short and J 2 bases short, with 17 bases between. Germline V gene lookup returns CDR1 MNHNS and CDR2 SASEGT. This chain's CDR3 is CASSEALQAFLPGNTIYF. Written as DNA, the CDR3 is TGTGCCAGCAGTGAAGCGCTTCAGGCGTTCTTACCTGGAAACACCATATATTTT.

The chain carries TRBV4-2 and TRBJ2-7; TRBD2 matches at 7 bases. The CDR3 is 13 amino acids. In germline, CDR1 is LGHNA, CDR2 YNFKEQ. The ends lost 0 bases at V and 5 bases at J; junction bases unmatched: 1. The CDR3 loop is CASSQDGGNEQYF. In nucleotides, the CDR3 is TGTGCCAGCAGCCAAGACGGGGGGAACGAGCAGTACTTC.

CDR3 coding DNA: TGCGCCAGCAGTGATGTCGCCTTCGCGGGAGAAGGGAATGAGCAGTTCTTC. Translating it yields CASSDVAFAGEGNEQFF. The rearrangement uses TRBV10-2 and TRBJ2-1; 7 bases agree with TRBD2. This CDR3 comprises 17 residues. Germline V gives CDR1 WSHSY, CDR2 SAAADI. The J segment lost 7 bases and the V segment lost 3 bases, leaving 15 bases of the junction unmatched.

The CDR3 reads CASSSGRAPYNEQFF. The CDR3 bases are TGTGCCAGCAGTAGCGGGAGGGCCCCCTACAATGAGCAGTTCTTC. The rearrangement uses TRBV28 and TRBJ2-1; TRBD2 matches at 10 bases. Germline loops: CDR1 MDHEN, CDR2 SYDVKM. V was clipped by 5 bases and J by 2 bases; unmatched bases: 3. The CDR3 is 15 residues long. Filled out from reference TRBV28 and TRBJ2-1, the complete variable domain reads DVKVTQSSRYLVKRTGEKVFLECVQDMDHENMFWYRQDPGLGLRLIYFSYDVKMKEKGDIPEGYSVSREKKERFSLILESASTNQTSMYLCASSSGRAPYNEQFFGPGTRLTVL.

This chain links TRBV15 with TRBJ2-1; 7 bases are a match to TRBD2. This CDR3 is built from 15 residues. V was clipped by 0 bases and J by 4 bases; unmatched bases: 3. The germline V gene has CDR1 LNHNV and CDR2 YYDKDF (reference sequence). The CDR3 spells CATSRDGRSYNEQFF. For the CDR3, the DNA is TGTGCCACCAGCAGAGACGGGAGGTCTTACAATGAGCAGTTCTTC.

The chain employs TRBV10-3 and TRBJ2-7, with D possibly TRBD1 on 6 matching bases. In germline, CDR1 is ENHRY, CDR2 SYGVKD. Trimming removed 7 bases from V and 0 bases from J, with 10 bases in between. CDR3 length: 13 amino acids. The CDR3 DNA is TGTGCCATCATGGCAGGGGCCTCCTACGAGCAGTACTTC. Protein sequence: CAIMAGASYEQYF.

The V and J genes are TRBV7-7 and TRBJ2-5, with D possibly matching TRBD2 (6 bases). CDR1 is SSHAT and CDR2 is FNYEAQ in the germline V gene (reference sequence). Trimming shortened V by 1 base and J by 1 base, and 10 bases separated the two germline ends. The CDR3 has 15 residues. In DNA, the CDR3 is TGTGCCAGCAGCTTAGGGGGGGTCGGCCAAGAGACCCAGTACTTC. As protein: CASSLGGVGQETQYF.